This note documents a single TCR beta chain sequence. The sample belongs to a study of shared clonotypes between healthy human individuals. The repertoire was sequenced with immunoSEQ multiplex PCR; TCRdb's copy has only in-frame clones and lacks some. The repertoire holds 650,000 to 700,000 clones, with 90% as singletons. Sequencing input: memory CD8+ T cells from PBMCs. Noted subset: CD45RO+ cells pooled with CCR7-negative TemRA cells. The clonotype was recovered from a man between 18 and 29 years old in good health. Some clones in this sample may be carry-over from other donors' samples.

DNA for the CDR3: TGTGCCAGCAGCCAAGAGAGCTACACAGATACGCAGTATTTT. It yields the protein CASSQESYTDTQYF. The chain recombines TRBV14 with TRBJ2-3; no reliable D call. Germline CDR1 and CDR2: SGHDN and FVKESK. The CDR3 covers 14 residues. The V gene lost 0 bases and the J gene lost 2 bases, with 6 bases spanning the gap.